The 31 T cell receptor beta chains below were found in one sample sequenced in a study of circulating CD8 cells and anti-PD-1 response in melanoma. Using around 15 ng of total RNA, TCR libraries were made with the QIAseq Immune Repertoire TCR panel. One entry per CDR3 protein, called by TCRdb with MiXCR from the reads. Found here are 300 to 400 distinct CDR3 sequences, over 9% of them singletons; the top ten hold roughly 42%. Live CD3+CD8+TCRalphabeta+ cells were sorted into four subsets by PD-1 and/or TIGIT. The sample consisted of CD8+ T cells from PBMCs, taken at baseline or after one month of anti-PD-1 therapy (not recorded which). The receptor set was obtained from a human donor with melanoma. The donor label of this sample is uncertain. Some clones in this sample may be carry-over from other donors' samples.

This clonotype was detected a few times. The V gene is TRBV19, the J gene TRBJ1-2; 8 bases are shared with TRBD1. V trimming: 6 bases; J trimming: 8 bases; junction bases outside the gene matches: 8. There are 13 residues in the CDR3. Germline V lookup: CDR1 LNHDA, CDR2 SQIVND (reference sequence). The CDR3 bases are TGTGCCAGTAGCCTCCAGGGGGCTGGGGGCTACACCTTC. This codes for CASSLQGAGGYTF. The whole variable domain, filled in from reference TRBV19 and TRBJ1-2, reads DGGITQSPKYLFRKEGQNVTLSCEQNLNHDAMYWYRQDPGQGLRLIYYSQIVNDFQKGDIAEGYSVSREKKESFPLTVTSAQKNPTAFYLCASSLQGAGGYTFGSGTRLTVV.

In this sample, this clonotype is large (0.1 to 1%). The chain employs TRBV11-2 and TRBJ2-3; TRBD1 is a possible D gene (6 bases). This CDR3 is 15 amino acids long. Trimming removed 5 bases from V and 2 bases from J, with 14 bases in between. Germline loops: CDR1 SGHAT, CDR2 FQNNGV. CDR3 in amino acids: CASSHNSGATDTQYF. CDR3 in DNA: TGTGCCAGCAGCCACAATTCAGGGGCCACAGATACGCAGTATTTT.

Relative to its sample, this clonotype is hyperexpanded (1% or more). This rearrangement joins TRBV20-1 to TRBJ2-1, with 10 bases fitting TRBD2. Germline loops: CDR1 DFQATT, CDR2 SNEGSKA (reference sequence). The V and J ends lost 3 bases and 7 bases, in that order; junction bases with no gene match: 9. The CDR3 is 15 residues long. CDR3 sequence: CSARGVSGRMNEQFF. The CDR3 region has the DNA TGCAGTGCTAGGGGGGTTAGCGGGAGGATGAATGAGCAGTTCTTC.

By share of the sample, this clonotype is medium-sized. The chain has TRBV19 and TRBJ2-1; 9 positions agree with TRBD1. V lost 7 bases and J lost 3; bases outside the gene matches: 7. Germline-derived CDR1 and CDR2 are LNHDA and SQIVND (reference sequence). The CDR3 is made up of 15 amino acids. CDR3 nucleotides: TGTGCCAGTAATCTGGGACAGGGATTCTACAATGAGCAGTTCTTC. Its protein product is CASNLGQGFYNEQFF.

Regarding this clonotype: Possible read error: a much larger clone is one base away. CDR3 DNA: TGTGCCAGCCGATTCGCGGCGGAGGTGGACACTGAAGCTTTCTTT. Translated: CASRFAAEVDTEAFF. This chain joins TRBV5-6 and TRBJ1-1, with unresolved D. CDR3 size: 15 residues. Germline lookup yields CDR1 SGHDT and CDR2 YYEEEE. V lost 7 bases to trimming and J lost 3 bases, with 19 bases between them.

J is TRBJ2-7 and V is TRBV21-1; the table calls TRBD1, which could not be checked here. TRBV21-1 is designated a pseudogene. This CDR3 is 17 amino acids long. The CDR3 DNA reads TGTGCCAGCAGCAAAGCGCCCTACAGGGGGCGAGGGTACGAGCAGTACTTC. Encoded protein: CASSKAPYRGRGYEQYF.

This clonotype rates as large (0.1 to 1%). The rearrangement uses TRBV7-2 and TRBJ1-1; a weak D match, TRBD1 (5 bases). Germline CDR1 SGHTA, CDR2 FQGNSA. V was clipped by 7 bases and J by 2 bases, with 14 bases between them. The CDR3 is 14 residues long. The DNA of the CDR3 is TGTGCCAGCAAGATTGAAGGGACCAACACTGAAGCTTTCTTT. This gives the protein CASKIEGTNTEAFF.

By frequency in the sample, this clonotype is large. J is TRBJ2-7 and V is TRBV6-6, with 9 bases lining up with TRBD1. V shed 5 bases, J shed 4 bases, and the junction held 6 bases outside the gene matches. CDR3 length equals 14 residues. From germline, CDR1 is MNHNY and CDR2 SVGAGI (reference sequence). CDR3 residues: CASSADRGWYEQYF. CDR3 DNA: TGTGCCAGCAGTGCGGACAGGGGATGGTACGAGCAGTACTTC.

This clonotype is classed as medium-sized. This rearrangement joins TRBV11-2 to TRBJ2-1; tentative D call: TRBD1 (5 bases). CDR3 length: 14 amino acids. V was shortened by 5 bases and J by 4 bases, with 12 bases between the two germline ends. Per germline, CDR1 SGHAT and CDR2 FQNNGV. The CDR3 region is CASSQTESYNEQFF. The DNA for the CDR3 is TGTGCCAGCAGCCAGACAGAGTCTTACAATGAGCAGTTCTTC.

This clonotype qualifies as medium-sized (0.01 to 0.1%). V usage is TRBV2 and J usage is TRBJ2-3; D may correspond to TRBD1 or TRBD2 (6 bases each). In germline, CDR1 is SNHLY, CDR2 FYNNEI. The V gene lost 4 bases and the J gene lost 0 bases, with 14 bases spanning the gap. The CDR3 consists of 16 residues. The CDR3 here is CASSGEGGDSTDTQYF. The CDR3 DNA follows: TGTGCCAGCAGTGGAGAGGGGGGCGATAGCACAGATACGCAGTATTTT.

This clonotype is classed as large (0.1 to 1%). CDR3 DNA sequence: TGTGCCAGCAGCCCCGGGACAGCCCACTACGAGCAGTACTTC. As protein: CASSPGTAHYEQYF. The V and J genes are TRBV28 and TRBJ2-7; TRBD1 matches at 7 bases. Trimming removed 6 bases from V and 3 bases from J; junction bases left unmatched: 8. CDR1 is MDHEN, CDR2 SYDVKM, per germline. The CDR3 is made up of 14 amino acids.

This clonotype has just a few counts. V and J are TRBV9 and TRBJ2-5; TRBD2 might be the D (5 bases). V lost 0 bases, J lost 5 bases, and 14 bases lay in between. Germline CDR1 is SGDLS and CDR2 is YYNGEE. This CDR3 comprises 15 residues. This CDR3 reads CASSVEGGPRETQYF. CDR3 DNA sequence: TGTGCCAGCAGCGTAGAAGGAGGACCGCGGGAGACCCAGTACTTC.

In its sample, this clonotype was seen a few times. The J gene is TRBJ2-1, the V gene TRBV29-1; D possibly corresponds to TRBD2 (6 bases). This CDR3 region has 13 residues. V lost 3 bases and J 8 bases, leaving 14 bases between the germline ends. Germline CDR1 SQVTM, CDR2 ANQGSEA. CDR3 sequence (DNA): TGCAGCGTTGACCCCGCGCGGGGAGATGAGCAGTTCTTC. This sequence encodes CSVDPARGDEQFF.

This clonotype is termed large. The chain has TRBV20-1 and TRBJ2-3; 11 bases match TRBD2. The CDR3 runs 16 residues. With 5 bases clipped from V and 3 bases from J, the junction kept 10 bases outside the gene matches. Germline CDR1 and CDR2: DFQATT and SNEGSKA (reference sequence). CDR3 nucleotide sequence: TGCAGTGCTCCCCCACTTAGCGGGGGGGTTACAGATACGCAGTATTTT. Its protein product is CSAPPLSGGVTDTQYF.

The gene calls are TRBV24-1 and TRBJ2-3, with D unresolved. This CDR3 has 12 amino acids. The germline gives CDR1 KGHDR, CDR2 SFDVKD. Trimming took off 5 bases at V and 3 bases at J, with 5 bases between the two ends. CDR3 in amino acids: CATSATTDTQYF. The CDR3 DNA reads TGTGCCACCAGTGCGACTACAGATACGCAGTATTTT.

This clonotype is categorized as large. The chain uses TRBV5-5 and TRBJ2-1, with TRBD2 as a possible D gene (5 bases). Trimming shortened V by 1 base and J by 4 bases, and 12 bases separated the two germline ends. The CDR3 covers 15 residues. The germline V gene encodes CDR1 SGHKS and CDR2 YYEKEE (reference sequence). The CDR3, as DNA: TGTGCCAGCAGCTTGCAGTCCGAGGGATACAATGAGCAGTTCTTC. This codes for CASSLQSEGYNEQFF.

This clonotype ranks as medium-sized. The CDR3 DNA reads TGTGCCAGTAGTAATAATGTGGGGTACGAGCAGTACTTC. Its protein is CASSNNVGYEQYF. The chain uses TRBV19 and TRBJ2-7; D unclear. V lost 4 bases to trimming and J lost 4 bases, with 11 bases between them. Germline CDR1 and CDR2: LNHDA and SQIVND (reference sequence). There are 13 residues in the CDR3.

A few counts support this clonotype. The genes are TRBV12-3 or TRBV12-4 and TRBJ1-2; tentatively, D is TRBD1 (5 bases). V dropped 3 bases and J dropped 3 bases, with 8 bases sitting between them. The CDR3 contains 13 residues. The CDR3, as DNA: TGTGCCAGCAGTTTGTCGGGGGACTATGGCTACACCTTC. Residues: CASSLSGDYGYTF.

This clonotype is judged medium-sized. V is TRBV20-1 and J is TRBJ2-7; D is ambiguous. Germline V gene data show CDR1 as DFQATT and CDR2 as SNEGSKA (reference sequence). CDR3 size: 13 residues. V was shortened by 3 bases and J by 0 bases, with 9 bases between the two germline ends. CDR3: CSASSRSSYEQYF. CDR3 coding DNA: TGCAGTGCTAGTTCCAGGAGCTCCTACGAGCAGTACTTC.

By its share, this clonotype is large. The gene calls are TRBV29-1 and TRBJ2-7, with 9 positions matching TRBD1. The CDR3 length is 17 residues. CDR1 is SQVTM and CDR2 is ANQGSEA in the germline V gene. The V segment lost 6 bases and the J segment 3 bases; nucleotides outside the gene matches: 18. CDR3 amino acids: CSVERQGVNQIGYEQYF. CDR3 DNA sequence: TGCAGCGTCGAGAGACAGGGGGTAAATCAAATTGGCTACGAGCAGTACTTC.

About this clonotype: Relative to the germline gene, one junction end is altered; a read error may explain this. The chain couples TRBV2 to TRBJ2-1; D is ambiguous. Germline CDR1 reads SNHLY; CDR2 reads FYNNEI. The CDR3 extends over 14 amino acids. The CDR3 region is CASTRGTIYNEQLF. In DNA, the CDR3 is TGTGCCAGCACTCGAGGAACTATTTACAATGAGCAGCTCTTC.

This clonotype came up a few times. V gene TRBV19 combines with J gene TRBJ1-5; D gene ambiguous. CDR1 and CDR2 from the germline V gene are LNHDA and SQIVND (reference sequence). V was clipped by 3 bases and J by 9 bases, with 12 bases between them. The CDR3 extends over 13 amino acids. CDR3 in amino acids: CASSIGTDRPQHF. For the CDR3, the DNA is TGTGCCAGTAGTATTGGTACGGATCGGCCCCAGCATTTT.

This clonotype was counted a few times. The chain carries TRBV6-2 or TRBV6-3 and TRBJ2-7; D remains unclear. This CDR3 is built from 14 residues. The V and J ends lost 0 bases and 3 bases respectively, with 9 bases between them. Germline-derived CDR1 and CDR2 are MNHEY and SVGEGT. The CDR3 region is CASSYSDPSYEQYF. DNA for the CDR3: TGTGCCAGCAGTTACTCGGATCCGAGCTACGAGCAGTACTTC.

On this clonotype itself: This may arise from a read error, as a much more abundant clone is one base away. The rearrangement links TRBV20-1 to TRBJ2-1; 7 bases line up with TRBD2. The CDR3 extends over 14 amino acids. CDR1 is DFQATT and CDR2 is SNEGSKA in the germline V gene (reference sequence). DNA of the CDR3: TGCAGTGCTAGAGGTACTAGCGAATACAATGAGCAGTGCTTC. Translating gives CSARGTSEYNEQCF.

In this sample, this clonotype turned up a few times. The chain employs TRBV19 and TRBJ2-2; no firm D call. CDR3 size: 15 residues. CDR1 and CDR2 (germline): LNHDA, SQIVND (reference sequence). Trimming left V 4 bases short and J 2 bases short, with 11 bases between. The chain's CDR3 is CASSTRTLNTGELFF. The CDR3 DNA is TGTGCCAGTAGTACAAGAACATTAAACACCGGGGAGCTGTTTTTT. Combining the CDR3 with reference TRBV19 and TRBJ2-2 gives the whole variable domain DGGITQSPKYLFRKEGQNVTLSCEQNLNHDAMYWYRQDPGQGLRLIYYSQIVNDFQKGDIAEGYSVSREKKESFPLTVTSAQKNPTAFYLCASSTRTLNTGELFFGEGSRLTVL.

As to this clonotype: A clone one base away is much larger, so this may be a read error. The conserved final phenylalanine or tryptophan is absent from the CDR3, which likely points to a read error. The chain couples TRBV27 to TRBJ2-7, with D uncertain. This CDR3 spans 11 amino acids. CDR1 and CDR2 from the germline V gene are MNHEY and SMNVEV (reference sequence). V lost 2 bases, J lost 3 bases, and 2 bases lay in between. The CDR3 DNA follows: TGTGCCAGCAGTTTAATCTACGAGCAGTACCTC. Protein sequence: CASSLIYEQYL.

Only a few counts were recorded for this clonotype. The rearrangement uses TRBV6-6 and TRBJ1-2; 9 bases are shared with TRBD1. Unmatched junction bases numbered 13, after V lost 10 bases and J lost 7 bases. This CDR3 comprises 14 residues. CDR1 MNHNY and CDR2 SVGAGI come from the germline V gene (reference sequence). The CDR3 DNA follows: TGTGCCACTTCATCCGGGACAGGGTTTAGTGGCTACACCTTC. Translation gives CATSSGTGFSGYTF.

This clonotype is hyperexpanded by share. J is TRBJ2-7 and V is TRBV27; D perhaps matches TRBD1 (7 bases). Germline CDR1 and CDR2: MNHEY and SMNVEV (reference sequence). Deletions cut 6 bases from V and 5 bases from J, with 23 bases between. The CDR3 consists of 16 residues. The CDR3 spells CASRPGGDSLRNEQYF. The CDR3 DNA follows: TGTGCCAGCAGACCAGGCGGGGACAGCCTGAGAAACGAGCAGTACTTC.

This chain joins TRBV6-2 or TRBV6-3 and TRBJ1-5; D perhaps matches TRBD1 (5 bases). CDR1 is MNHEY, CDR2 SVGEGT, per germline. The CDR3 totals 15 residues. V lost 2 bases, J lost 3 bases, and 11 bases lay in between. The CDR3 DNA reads TGTGCCAGCAGTTACGGAACAGGTCACAATCAGCCCCAGCATTTT. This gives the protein CASSYGTGHNQPQHF.

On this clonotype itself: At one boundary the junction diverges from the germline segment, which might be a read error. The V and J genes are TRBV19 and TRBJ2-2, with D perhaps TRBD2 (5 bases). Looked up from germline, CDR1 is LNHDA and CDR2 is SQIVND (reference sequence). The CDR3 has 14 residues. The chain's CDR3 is CASSVTGLAGELSF. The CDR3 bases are TGTGCCAGTAGTGTGACTGGTCTTGCCGGGGAGCTGTCTTTT.

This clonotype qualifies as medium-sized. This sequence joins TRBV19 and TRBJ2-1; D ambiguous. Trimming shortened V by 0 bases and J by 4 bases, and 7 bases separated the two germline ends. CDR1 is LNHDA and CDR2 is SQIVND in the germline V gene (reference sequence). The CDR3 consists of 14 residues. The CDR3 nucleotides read TGTGCCAGTAGTATAGATAGCTCGTACAATGAGCAGTTCTTC. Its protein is CASSIDSSYNEQFF.